This T cell receptor (beta chain) was found in a study of blood T cells in healthy people across ages. The V end lost 3 bases, the J end lost 4 bases, and 15 bases lay between the germline ends. Germline CDR1 and CDR2: MNHEY and SMNVEV (reference sequence). CDR3 length: 15 residues. Then a second PCR, running about 6 to 11 cycles, was carried out with a sample-barcoded 5' primer and a J-beta primer mix. TCRdb recomputed calls from the 5' RACE reads with MiXCR, one row per CDR3 protein. The sample comprises roughly 930,000 distinct CDR3 sequences, about 44% of which are singletons, and roughly an eighth rests with the top ten.

V gene TRBV27 combines with J gene TRBJ1-2; D perhaps matches TRBD1 (6 bases). This receptor was identified in a man younger than 45 in good health. Input material: blood. Written as DNA, the CDR3 is TGTGCCAGCAGTTTGACTCTCCAGGGGATCTATGGCTACACCTTC. The encoded protein is CASSLTLQGIYGYTF.